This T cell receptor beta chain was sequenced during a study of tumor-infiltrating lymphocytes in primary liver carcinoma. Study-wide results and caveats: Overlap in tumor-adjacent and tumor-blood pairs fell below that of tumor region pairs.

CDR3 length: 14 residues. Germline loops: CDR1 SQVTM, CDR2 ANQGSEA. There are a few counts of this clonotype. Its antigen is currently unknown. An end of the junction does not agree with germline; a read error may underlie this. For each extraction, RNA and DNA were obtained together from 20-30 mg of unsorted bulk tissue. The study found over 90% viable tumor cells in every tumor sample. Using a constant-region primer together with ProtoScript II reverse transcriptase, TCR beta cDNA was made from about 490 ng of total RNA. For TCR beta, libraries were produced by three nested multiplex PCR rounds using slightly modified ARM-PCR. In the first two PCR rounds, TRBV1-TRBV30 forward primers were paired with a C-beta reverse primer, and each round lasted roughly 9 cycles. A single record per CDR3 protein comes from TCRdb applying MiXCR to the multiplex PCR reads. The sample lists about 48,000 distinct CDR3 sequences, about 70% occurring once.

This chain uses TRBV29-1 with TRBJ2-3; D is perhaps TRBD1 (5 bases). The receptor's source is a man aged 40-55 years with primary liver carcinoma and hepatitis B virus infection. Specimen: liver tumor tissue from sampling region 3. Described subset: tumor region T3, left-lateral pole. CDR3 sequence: CSVESRDGTDTRFF. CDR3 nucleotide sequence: TGCAGCGTTGAAAGCAGGGATGGCACAGATACGCGGTTTTTT.